This TCR beta chain was documented in a study of technical replicates of blood from a few donors. The ends were cut back, 0 bases at V and 4 bases at J, with 8 bases in the middle. CDR3 size: 14 residues. In germline, CDR1 is SGHRS, CDR2 YFSETQ. This table comes from immunoSEQ multiplex PCR, and its TCRdb copy is limited to in-frame clones, with some not included. In the table there are some 89,000 clones, around 96% of which are singletons. Sequenced: T cells isolated from PBMCs. This rearrangement joins TRBV5-1 to TRBJ1-5; a possible D gene is TRBD1 (5 bases). The receptor's source is a human donor in good health. CDR3 nucleotide sequence: TGCGCCAGCAGCTTGGCAACAGGTAATCAGCCCCAGCATTTT. Translation gives CASSLATGNQPQHF.